These 5 T cell receptor beta chains originate from one sample sequenced in a study of beta chain features in type 1 diabetes. Investigators reverse transcribed all isolated RNA, so they sequenced expressed TCRB transcripts. Profiled with immunoSEQ multiplex PCR; TCRdb holds only in-frame clones, not every one. The sample lists roughly 300,000 clones, about 15% occurring once. What was sequenced was central memory CD4+ T cells from blood. The receptors shown here come from a man aged 25-45 years in good health.

This clone was recorded a few times. The gene calls are TRBV27 and TRBJ1-1; D is unresolved. CDR1 and CDR2 (germline): MNHEY, SMNVEV (reference sequence). The CDR3 has 15 residues. The V gene lost 6 bases and the J gene lost 0 bases, with 14 bases spanning the gap. CDR3 nucleotide sequence: TGTGCCAGCAGCGTACGAGGAGGCCTGAACACTGAAGCTTTCTTT. Residues: CASSVRGGLNTEAFF.

This clone was detected only a few times. The chain recombines TRBV6-6 with TRBJ2-3; D is undetermined. This CDR3 spans 12 amino acids. Trimming left V 6 bases short and J 4 bases short, with 8 bases between. Per germline, CDR1 MNHNY and CDR2 SVGAGI (reference sequence). The CDR3: CASRHASDTQYF. The DNA of the CDR3 is TGTGCCAGCAGACACGCGTCAGATACGCAGTATTTT.

This clone was counted a few times. The chain employs TRBV29-1 and TRBJ2-1; D ambiguous. Trimming removed 0 bases from V and 15 bases from J, with 12 bases in between. The germline gives CDR1 SQVTM, CDR2 ANQGSEA. The CDR3 consists of 11 residues. CDR3: CSVEEYLLRFF. In DNA form, the CDR3 reads TGCAGCGTTGAAGAGTATCTTCTCCGGTTCTTC.

This chain links TRBV15 with TRBJ2-7; D ambiguous. The CDR3 has 14 residues. V was clipped by 1 base and J by 4 bases, with 11 bases between them. CDR1 and CDR2 from the germline V gene are LNHNV and YYDKDF (reference sequence). The chain's CDR3 is CATSRARSRYEQYV. CDR3 nucleotide sequence: TGTGCCACCAGCAGAGCCCGATCTAGGTACGAGCAGTACGTC.

This clone was observed a few times. The chain is built from TRBV27 and TRBJ1-2; 8 bases match TRBD1. This CDR3 region has 19 residues. The trim removed 3 bases at V and 7 bases at J, leaving 22 bases unmatched. The germline CDR1 and CDR2 sequences are MNHEY and SMNVEV (reference sequence). The CDR3 sequence: CASSFPRRRPGGATRGYTF. For the CDR3, the DNA is TGTGCCAGCAGTTTCCCCCGGCGGAGGCCAGGGGGCGCAACTCGTGGCTACACCTTC.